Following are 32 T cell receptor beta chains from one sample sequenced in a study of graft-versus-host responses after intestinal transplantation. Responders (about 200,000, CFSE-labeled) were co-plated with about 200,000 irradiated, violet-dye-labeled stimulators. Measured with immunoSEQ multiplex PCR; TCRdb has only the in-frame clones, and not every one. In the table there are about 14,000 clones, around a third of which are singletons. The sequencing used alloreactive CD8+ T cells from a mixed lymphocyte reaction culture, collected before intestinal transplant. The subset is: CFSE-low proliferating T cells sorted from approximately six-day pre-transplant mixed lymphocyte reaction (GvH or HvG direction). All receptors derive from a human patient who received an intestinal transplant.

V is TRBV7-9 and J is TRBJ1-1; no clear D gene. The germline gives CDR1 SEHNR, CDR2 FQNEAQ (reference sequence). CDR3 size: 14 residues. V was clipped by 1 base and J by 1 base, with 7 bases between them. The CDR3 DNA follows: TGTGCCAGCAGCTTAGATCTCGGGAACACTGAAGCTTTCTTT. This sequence encodes CASSLDLGNTEAFF.

This chain uses TRBV5-1 with TRBJ2-3, with 8 bases that match TRBD2. Per the germline V gene, CDR1 is SGHRS and CDR2 is YFSETQ. The J segment lost 7 bases and the V segment lost 5 bases, leaving 12 bases of the junction unmatched. The CDR3 is made up of 15 amino acids. CDR3 region: CASSETSESIHTQYF. CDR3 sequence (DNA): TGCGCCAGCAGTGAGACTAGCGAATCGATCCATACGCAGTATTTT.

This clone is medium-sized (0.01 to 0.1%) in the sample. The chain has TRBV6-5 and TRBJ1-6; no clear D. CDR1 and CDR2 from the germline V gene are MNHEY and SVGAGI. CDR3 length equals 14 residues. The V end was cut by 2 bases, the J end by 9 bases, with 11 bases between. This CDR3 is CASSYEGGGSPLHF. CDR3 nucleotides: TGTGCCAGCAGTTACGAGGGCGGCGGTTCACCCCTCCACTTT.

This clone was observed a handful of times. The chain recombines TRBV4-1 with TRBJ1-1, with 9 nucleotides matching TRBD1. Trimming cost V 3 bases and J 11 bases; bases outside gene matches: 16. The germline V gene encodes CDR1 MGHRA and CDR2 YSYEKL. This CDR3 comprises 16 residues. The CDR3 here is CASSQAGQGRLGYAFF. As DNA, the CDR3 is TGCGCCAGCAGCCAGGCCGGACAGGGGAGATTGGGGTACGCTTTCTTT.

CDR3 sequence: CASSGGDGGNEQYF. The CDR3 region has the DNA TGTGCCAGCAGCGGGGGGGATGGGGGTAACGAGCAGTACTTC. This chain uses TRBV9 with TRBJ2-7, with D possibly being TRBD2 (6 bases). Trimming took off 3 bases at V and 5 bases at J, with 15 bases between the two ends. The CDR3 has 14 residues. Germline lookup yields CDR1 SGDLS and CDR2 YYNGEE. The variable domain in full, with the rest retrieved from reference TRBV9 and TRBJ2-7, is DSGVTQTPKHLITATGQRVTLRCSPRSGDLSVYWYQQSLDQGLQFLIQYYNGEERAKGNILERFSAQQFPDLHSELNLSSLELGDSALYFCASSGGDGGNEQYFGPGTRLTVT.

The V gene is TRBV2, the J gene TRBJ1-3; 8 nucleotides match TRBD1. V lost 8 bases and J lost 4; bases outside the gene matches: 7. The V gene's germline CDR1 is SNHLY and CDR2 FYNNEI. The CDR3 is 14 residues long. The CDR3 coding sequence is TGTGCCAGCTACAGGGGGAGCTGGGGAAACACCATATATTTT. This encodes CASYRGSWGNTIYF.

The chain is built from TRBV7-8 and TRBJ2-1; weak D call: TRBD2 (5 bases). CDR3 length: 16 amino acids. Trimming removed 5 bases at V and 0 bases at J, with 14 bases between. Germline assignment: CDR1 SGHVS and CDR2 FQNEAQ. DNA of the CDR3: TGTGCCAGCAGCCCCTCTTGGAGCGGCTCCTACAATGAGCAGTTCTTC. It specifies CASSPSWSGSYNEQFF. Full variable domain (remainder filled in from reference TRBV7-8 and TRBJ2-1): GAGVSQSPRYKVAKRGQDVALRCDPISGHVSLFWYQQALGQGPEFLTYFQNEAQLDKSGLPSDRFFAERPEGSVSTLKIQRTQQEDSAVYLCASSPSWSGSYNEQFFGPGTRLTVL.

The rearrangement uses TRBV7-9 and TRBJ2-5; D is possibly TRBD1 or TRBD2 (6 bases each). TRBJ2-7 matches the DNA end more closely, so the J call is doubtful. The germline CDR1 and CDR2 sequences are SEHNR and FQNEAQ (reference sequence). The CDR3 loop spans 14 amino acids. The CDR3 DNA sequence: TGTGCCAGCAGCCTGGGGGGACAATCCTACGAGCAGTACTTC. Encoded protein: CASSLGGQSYEQYF.

The chain couples TRBV11-2 to TRBJ1-3, with D hard to call. Trimming removed 4 bases at V and 4 bases at J, with 11 bases between. This CDR3 has 14 amino acids. Germline loops: CDR1 SGHAT, CDR2 FQNNGV. CDR3 protein: CASSSHLFGNTIYF. CDR3 in DNA: TGTGCCAGCAGCTCCCATTTATTCGGAAACACCATATATTTT.

The genes are TRBV19 and TRBJ2-5, with TRBD1 identical over 12 bases. With V trimmed by 3 bases and J by 5 bases, 4 bases remained unmatched. CDR3 length: 15 amino acids. Germline-derived CDR1 and CDR2 are LNHDA and SQIVND (reference sequence). The CDR3 spells CASSMGQGAEETQYF. The DNA of the CDR3 is TGTGCCAGTAGTATGGGACAGGGGGCGGAGGAGACCCAGTACTTC.

This clone was seen only a few times. V and J are TRBV19 and TRBJ2-7, with D perhaps TRBD2 (5 bases). The CDR3 length is 13 residues. Germline CDR1 LNHDA, CDR2 SQIVND (reference sequence). V dropped 7 bases and J dropped 6 bases, with 16 bases sitting between them. CDR3 amino acids: CASNASPAGEQYF. DNA of the CDR3: TGTGCCAGTAACGCTAGCCCCGCTGGCGAGCAGTACTTC.

V gene TRBV4-2 combines with J gene TRBJ1-2; no definite D call. There are 16 residues in the CDR3. The ends were cut back, 2 bases at V and 3 bases at J, with 16 bases in the middle. Germline V gene data show CDR1 as LGHNA and CDR2 as YNFKEQ. The CDR3 here is CASSQNRQSGHYGYTF. The DNA of the CDR3 is TGTGCCAGCAGCCAAAATAGGCAGTCCGGACACTATGGCTACACCTTC.

The V and J genes are TRBV5-1 and TRBJ1-1; no firm D call. Germline values: CDR1 SGHRS, CDR2 YFSETQ. The CDR3 covers 14 residues. The V and J ends lost 1 base and 1 base respectively, with 8 bases between them. The CDR3 sequence is CASSLSAANTEAFF. For the CDR3, the DNA is TGCGCCAGCAGCTTGTCGGCAGCGAACACTGAAGCTTTCTTT.

This clone has a handful of counts. V is TRBV9 and J is TRBJ2-1, with TRBD1 matching 8 bases. V shed 4 bases and J 3 bases; nucleotides not matched to a gene: 3. CDR3 length: 14 amino acids. Germline lookup yields CDR1 SGDLS and CDR2 YYNGEE. The DNA of the CDR3 is TGTGCCAGCAGCATAGACAGGGGCTACAATGAGCAGTTCTTC. Translated: CASSIDRGYNEQFF.

This clone is categorized as medium-sized. The chain carries TRBV4-2 and TRBJ1-5; D unresolved. The germline V gene encodes CDR1 LGHNA and CDR2 YNFKEQ. CDR3 length equals 15 residues. Deletions cut 4 bases from V and 0 bases from J, with 10 bases between. The CDR3 reads CASSPSKNSNQPQHF. CDR3 DNA: TGTGCCAGCAGCCCCAGCAAAAATAGCAATCAGCCCCAGCATTTT.

The chain employs TRBV5-6 and TRBJ1-5; 8 nucleotides align to TRBD1. This CDR3 has 13 amino acids. The trim removed 4 bases at V and 9 bases at J, leaving 6 bases unmatched. The V gene's germline CDR1 is SGHDT and CDR2 YYEEEE. The CDR3 spells CASSASGTGPQHF. The CDR3, as DNA: TGTGCCAGCAGCGCCAGTGGGACAGGGCCCCAGCATTTT.

The chain uses TRBV19 and TRBJ2-1; 8 bases map to TRBD2. Germline lookup yields CDR1 LNHDA and CDR2 SQIVND (reference sequence). J was trimmed by 6 bases and V by 3 bases; bases with no gene match: 4. The CDR3 length is 14 residues. In nucleotides, the CDR3 is TGTGCCAGTAGTATGGGCGGGGGGTCCAATGAGCAGTTCTTC. Residues: CASSMGGGSNEQFF.

The CDR3 sequence: CASSWGGVYEQYF. CDR3 sequence (DNA): TGTGCCAGCAGTTGGGGTGGAGTTTACGAGCAGTACTTC. The rearrangement links TRBV27 to TRBJ2-7, with D unresolved. The CDR3 is made up of 13 amino acids. V dropped 4 bases and J dropped 4 bases, with 11 bases sitting between them. Germline V gene data show CDR1 as MNHEY and CDR2 as SMNVEV (reference sequence).

This rearrangement joins TRBV5-8 to TRBJ1-5; D gene unclear. From germline, CDR1 is SGHTS and CDR2 YDEGEE. This CDR3 is built from 13 residues. Trimming removed 1 base from V and 4 bases from J, with 6 bases in between. The CDR3 reads CASSLWRNQPQHF. The CDR3 DNA is TGTGCCAGCAGCTTGTGGAGAAATCAGCCCCAGCATTTT.

This clone was seen a handful of times. The chain is built from TRBV6-6 and TRBJ2-7; 7 bases map to TRBD2. The germline V gene encodes CDR1 MNHNY and CDR2 SVGAGI (reference sequence). The CDR3 length is 13 residues. After removal of 2 bases from V and 3 bases from J, the junction contained 1 base not matched to a gene. The CDR3, as DNA: TGTGCCAGCAGTTACGGGGGGGACTACGAGCAGTACTTC. Residues: CASSYGGDYEQYF.

This clone was seen just once. The V and J genes are TRBV6-1 and TRBJ1-3; D unclear. Per the germline V gene, CDR1 is MNHNS and CDR2 is SASEGT. The CDR3 contains 14 residues. The V gene lost 4 bases and the J gene lost 0 bases, with 7 bases spanning the gap. The CDR3 DNA reads as TGTGCCAGCAGTGGCCACCTCTCTGGAAACACCATATATTTT. Residues: CASSGHLSGNTIYF.

This clone was observed a single time. The chain has TRBV4-1 and TRBJ2-2; weak D call: TRBD1 (5 bases). Germline CDR1 MGHRA, CDR2 YSYEKL. Trimming left V 3 bases short and J 7 bases short, with 12 bases between. The CDR3 runs to 14 residues. The CDR3 spells CASSHNQGSGELFF. The CDR3 DNA sequence: TGCGCCAGCAGCCACAACCAGGGTAGCGGGGAGCTGTTTTTT.

The V and J genes are TRBV5-1 and TRBJ1-2; TRBD1 is a possible D gene (5 bases). The V and J ends lost 4 bases and 4 bases respectively, with 17 bases between them. Germline V lookup: CDR1 SGHRS, CDR2 YFSETQ. The CDR3 spans 15 residues. CDR3 amino acids: CASSRDQGRSYGYTF. In DNA, the CDR3 is TGCGCCAGCAGCAGAGACCAGGGACGAAGCTATGGCTACACCTTC.

In its sample, this clone was seen a few times. The gene calls are TRBV6-9 and TRBJ2-3, with 8 nucleotides matching TRBD2. Germline values: CDR1 MNHGY, CDR2 SVAAGI. CDR3 length: 13 amino acids. V lost 3 bases to trimming and J lost 4 bases; unmatched junction nucleotides: 0. The CDR3 is CASSYGGADTQYF. Written as DNA, the CDR3 is TGTGCCAGCAGTTACGGGGGGGCAGATACGCAGTATTTT.

This clone appeared a single time. The CDR3 is CASIPGPHTDTQYF. CDR3 bases: TGTGCCAGCATCCCGGGCCCACACACAGATACGCAGTATTTT. The chain is built from TRBV27 and TRBJ2-3; D unresolved. CDR1 is MNHEY, CDR2 SMNVEV, per germline (reference sequence). V lost 7 bases, J lost 2 bases, and 13 bases lay in between. The CDR3 sequence is 14 residues long.

V usage is TRBV5-4 and J usage is TRBJ1-1; D is uncertain. The CDR3 runs to 15 residues. CDR1 and CDR2 from the germline V gene are SGHNT and YYREEE (reference sequence). V lost 0 bases and J lost 0, with 9 bases in between. CDR3 sequence: CASSLGTNMNTEAFF. Written as DNA, the CDR3 is TGTGCCAGCAGCTTGGGAACTAACATGAACACTGAAGCTTTCTTT.

The genes are TRBV5-1 and TRBJ1-4; 8 bases are shared with TRBD1. The CDR3 runs to 16 residues. The V gene end was trimmed by 0 bases and the J gene end by 5 bases; junction bases not matched to a gene: 6. CDR1 SGHRS and CDR2 YFSETQ come from the germline V gene. CDR3 nucleotide sequence: TGCGCCAGCAGCTTGGAGCAGGGGGCAGAAAATGAAAAACTGTTTTTT. Protein sequence: CASSLEQGAENEKLFF.

The chain uses TRBV4-3 and TRBJ1-5; D uncertain. V was cut by 1 base and J by 5 bases, with 6 bases left in between. Germline V gene sequence: CDR1 LGHNA, CDR2 YSLEER. The length of the CDR3 is 13 residues. This chain's CDR3 is CASSQGQDQPQHF. The DNA for the CDR3 is TGCGCCAGCAGCCAAGGCCAGGATCAGCCCCAGCATTTT.

V usage is TRBV4-1 and J usage is TRBJ1-1, with a possible D match to TRBD1 (5 bases). The CDR3 is 13 amino acids. Trimming removed 3 bases from V and 4 bases from J, with 9 bases in between. Germline CDR1 MGHRA, CDR2 YSYEKL. The CDR3 DNA sequence: TGCGCCAGCAGCCACGGGGGGTCCACTGAAGCTTTCTTT. The encoded protein is CASSHGGSTEAFF.

This clone was recorded a few times. This chain uses TRBV5-6 with TRBJ1-4; 9 positions match TRBD1. The junction had 10 bases not matched to a gene; V was cut back by 4 bases and J by 6 bases. CDR3 length: 16 amino acids. CDR1 is SGHDT and CDR2 is YYEEEE in the germline V gene. The CDR3 is CASSTTDRDRDEKLFF. The CDR3 nucleotides are TGTGCCAGCAGCACCACAGACCGGGACAGGGATGAAAAACTGTTTTTT.

This sequence joins TRBV11-2 and TRBJ2-1; weak D call: TRBD2 (5 bases). This CDR3 is 16 amino acids long. V was cut by 1 base and J by 5 bases, with 15 bases left in between. CDR1 is SGHAT, CDR2 FQNNGV, per germline. The CDR3 sequence is CASSLVRSGGHNEQFF. Here the CDR3 DNA reads TGTGCCAGCAGCTTAGTGCGGAGCGGTGGACACAATGAGCAGTTCTTC.

The chain recombines TRBV4-2 with TRBJ2-5; 9 bases agree with TRBD2. The CDR3 is 15 residues long. V lost 5 bases and J lost 5; bases outside the gene matches: 9. Germline CDR1 is LGHNA and CDR2 is YNFKEQ. The CDR3 nucleotides read TGTGCCAGCAGCTCCCGGCTAGCGGGGAGGGAGACCCAGTACTTC. Translating gives CASSSRLAGRETQYF.